The present TCR beta chain was sequenced within a study of CD8 T cells in ankylosing spondylitis. Study-level points and caveats: Among TCR beta sequences, a motif of several highly homologous variants appeared characteristic of ankylosing spondylitis blood. Reported data indicate significant enrichment of disease-linked clones within matched ankylosing spondylitis synovial fluid.

Germline assignment: CDR1 GTSNPN and CDR2 SVGIG (reference sequence). There are 12 residues in the CDR3. V was trimmed by 1 base and J by 6 bases, leaving 9 bases between them. This clonotype was seen more than once but under ten times. Its antigen is as yet unknown. Researchers built TCR beta libraries using quantitative 5'-RACE with molecular barcodes. MiXCR, run by TCRdb on the 5' RACE reads, gives a single entry per CDR3 protein. The sample shows about 300,000 distinct CDR3 sequences, around 21% of them seen only once. Material: blood, either unsorted or a sorted T cell fraction (not recorded which). This TCR was sampled from a female donor with ankylosing spondylitis or in good health (not recorded which). V gene TRBV30 combines with J gene TRBJ1-1; TRBD1 might be the D (5 bases). CDR3 coding DNA: TGTGCCTGGAGTGATCTCAGGGCTGAAGCTTTCTTT. This gives the protein CAWSDLRAEAFF.